A single sample gave rise to the 24 T cell receptor beta chains below, sequenced in a study of T cell repertoires in cytomegalovirus infection. These receptors have no known antigen. TCRdb re-called the reads with MiXCR, one entry per CDR3 protein. The sample lists approximately 300,000 distinct CDR3 sequences, roughly 25% occurring once. Sequences were derived from cultured PBMCs, sampled from culture after CMV antigen stimulation. Receptors were obtained from a human donor in good health (CMV status not recorded). Some clones in this sample may be carry-over from other donors' samples.

There are a few counts of this clonotype. The rearrangement links TRBV4-1 to TRBJ2-1; a weak D match, TRBD2 (5 bases). Trimming stripped 0 bases from V and 2 bases from J, with 17 bases between. Germline V lookup: CDR1 MGHRA, CDR2 YSYEKL. The CDR3 has 18 amino acids. The CDR3 here is CASSQDPSVGAAYNEQFF. The DNA of the CDR3 is TGCGCCAGCAGCCAAGATCCTTCAGTGGGAGCGGCCTACAATGAGCAGTTCTTC.

This clonotype was counted between two and nine times. The chain employs TRBV12-3 or TRBV12-4 and TRBJ2-5; D perhaps matches TRBD1 (6 bases). The CDR3 runs 13 residues. V was pared by 2 bases and J by 5 bases, with 9 bases between. The CDR3 spells CASSLWQGETQYF. CDR3 DNA: TGTGCCAGCAGTTTATGGCAGGGGGAGACCCAGTACTTC.

This clonotype has a handful of counts. The chain recombines TRBV7-6 with TRBJ1-5; D is unresolved. V was pared by 1 base and J by 5 bases, with 12 bases between. CDR3 length: 15 amino acids. Germline V lookup: CDR1 SGHVS, CDR2 FNYEAQ. The CDR3 is CASSLVLGKDQPQHF. In DNA form, the CDR3 reads TGTGCCAGCAGCTTAGTACTGGGGAAGGATCAGCCCCAGCATTTT. Based on the CDR3 plus reference TRBV7-6 and TRBJ1-5, the full variable domain is GAGVSQSPRYKVTKRGQDVALRCDPISGHVSLYWYRQALGQGPEFLTYFNYEAQQDKSGLPNDRFSAERPEGSISTLTIQRTEQRDSAMYRCASSLVLGKDQPQHFGDGTRLSIL.

The chain carries TRBV6-2 or TRBV6-3 and TRBJ2-2; D is undetermined. The V gene's germline CDR1 is MNHEY and CDR2 SVGEGT. The V end lost 7 bases, the J end lost 6 bases, and 6 bases lay between the germline ends. CDR3 length: 11 amino acids. CDR3: CASIQSGELFF. Written as DNA, the CDR3 is TGTGCCAGCATACAATCCGGGGAGCTGTTTTTT.

The sample holds a few counts of this clonotype. V gene TRBV7-2 combines with J gene TRBJ2-3, with D possibly TRBD1 on 6 matching bases. Trimming took off 1 base at V and 5 bases at J, with 10 bases between the two ends. The CDR3 runs to 14 residues. Germline values: CDR1 SGHTA, CDR2 FQGNSA. CDR3 nucleotide sequence: TGTGCCAGCAGCTTAGACAGGGTAAAAGATACGCAGTATTTT. Its protein product is CASSLDRVKDTQYF.

The chain has TRBV19 and TRBJ2-7; 7 bases map to TRBD1. Unmatched junction bases numbered 6, after V lost 5 bases and J lost 5 bases. Germline V lookup: CDR1 LNHDA, CDR2 SQIVND (reference sequence). The CDR3 covers 13 residues. CDR3 amino acids: CASSSTGTHEQYV. CDR3 nucleotide sequence: TGTGCCAGTAGTTCGACAGGGACGCACGAGCAGTACGTC.

CDR3 loop: CASSLAPPGQPTGELFF. CDR3 nucleotide sequence: TGTGCCAGCAGCTTAGCTCCACCTGGACAGCCCACCGGGGAGCTGTTTTTT. The V and J genes are TRBV7-2 and TRBJ2-2; D is perhaps TRBD1 (6 bases). CDR3 size: 17 residues. CDR1 is SGHTA and CDR2 is FQGNSA in the germline V gene. V was trimmed by 0 bases and J by 4 bases, leaving 15 bases between them.

In this sample, this clonotype turned up a few times. The rearrangement links TRBV6-2 or TRBV6-3 to TRBJ1-1; 7 bases align to TRBD1. Germline loops: CDR1 MNHEY, CDR2 SVGEGT. This CDR3 spans 15 amino acids. Germline trimming cut 5 bases from V and 6 bases from J; bases unmatched to any gene: 12. Here the CDR3 DNA reads TGTGCCAGCAGTCAACTACAGGGGATTGTCTCTGAAGCTTTCTTT. It specifies CASSQLQGIVSEAFF.

The rearrangement uses TRBV27 and TRBJ2-5, with TRBD2 identical over 9 bases. With V trimmed by 5 bases and J by 7 bases, 11 bases remained unmatched. The CDR3 loop spans 15 amino acids. CDR1 is MNHEY and CDR2 is SMNVEV in the germline V gene (reference sequence). In DNA form, the CDR3 reads TGTGCCAGCAGTCCCGGGACTAGCCGTCCCAGGACCCAGTACTTC. Translating gives CASSPGTSRPRTQYF.

The CDR3 sequence: CASSPTGTDLQTQYF. CDR3 DNA: TGTGCCAGCAGCCCAACAGGGACGGACTTGCAGACCCAGTACTTC. The chain employs TRBV7-2 and TRBJ2-5; weak D call: TRBD1 (6 bases). CDR3 size: 15 residues. The V gene lost 5 bases and the J gene lost 6 bases, with 19 bases spanning the gap. The germline V gene encodes CDR1 SGHTA and CDR2 FQGNSA.

The chain combines TRBV7-2 with TRBJ2-3; 8 bases line up with TRBD2. This CDR3 is 16 amino acids long. Germline V gene sequence: CDR1 SGHTA, CDR2 FQGNSA. V shed 0 bases, J shed 4 bases, and the junction held 6 bases outside the gene matches. In nucleotides, the CDR3 is TGTGCCAGCAGCTTAGCGACCGGGAGGGCCGCAGATACGCAGTATTTT. Its translation is CASSLATGRAADTQYF.

On this clonotype: At one of its ends the junction is not consistent with the germline gene, which may arise from a read error. The V and J genes are TRBV7-9 and TRBJ2-4; D unclear. The CDR3 length is 12 residues. Looked up from germline, CDR1 is SEHNR and CDR2 is FQNEAQ (reference sequence). The CDR3 here is CAGSLLTPEEYF. The CDR3 coding sequence is TGTGCCGGCAGCTTATTAACCCCCGAAGAGTACTTC.

This clonotype was seen a few times. V gene TRBV7-2 combines with J gene TRBJ2-5, with TRBD1 matching over 7 bases. Germline loops: CDR1 SGHTA, CDR2 FQGNSA. The CDR3 extends over 18 amino acids. After removal of 5 bases from V and 0 bases from J, the junction contained 15 bases not matched to a gene. CDR3 sequence reads: CASSRATWGQIYQETQYF. Written as DNA, the CDR3 is TGTGCCAGCAGCCGAGCTACGTGGGGACAGATATACCAAGAGACCCAGTACTTC.

V usage is TRBV19 and J usage is TRBJ1-1; 7 bases align to TRBD1. The V gene's germline CDR1 is LNHDA and CDR2 SQIVND (reference sequence). The CDR3 is made up of 13 amino acids. The V segment lost 3 bases and the J segment 4 bases; nucleotides outside the gene matches: 2. The CDR3 region has the DNA TGTGCCAGTAGTATTGGGACAGCCACTGAAGCTTTCTTT. Translated, it gives CASSIGTATEAFF.

The gene calls are TRBV7-2 and TRBJ1-3; 7 bases agree with TRBD1. This CDR3 region has 16 residues. The V gene end was trimmed by 4 bases and the J gene end by 2 bases; junction bases not matched to a gene: 8. The V gene's germline CDR1 is SGHTA and CDR2 FQGNSA. For the CDR3, the DNA is TGTGCCAGCAGCTCGAAATCGACAGGGACTGGAAACACCATATATTTT. Its protein is CASSSKSTGTGNTIYF.

This clonotype was seen at least ten times. The chain joins TRBV7-2 to TRBJ1-5; no reliable D call. Per the germline V gene, CDR1 is SGHTA and CDR2 is FQGNSA. The CDR3 runs to 15 residues. The V end was cut by 3 bases, the J end by 2 bases, with 11 bases between. The CDR3 loop reads CASSFQVRGNQPQHF. CDR3 coding DNA: TGTGCCAGCAGCTTTCAGGTTAGGGGCAATCAGCCCCAGCATTTT.

The gene calls are TRBV7-8 and TRBJ2-7; unclear D gene. Deletions cut 5 bases from V and 0 bases from J, with 14 bases between. The germline V gene encodes CDR1 SGHVS and CDR2 FQNEAQ. The CDR3 has 15 amino acids. The CDR3 sequence is CASSPSLGRSYEQYF. The CDR3 DNA is TGTGCCAGCAGCCCGTCTCTTGGCCGCTCCTACGAGCAGTACTTC.

This clonotype was observed many times. CDR3 bases: TGTGCTAGTGGTGCTACTAGCGTTGAGCAGTTCTTC. Protein: CASGATSVEQFF. This chain uses TRBV12-5 with TRBJ2-1; 7 bases line up with TRBD2. CDR1 is LGHNT and CDR2 is FRNRAP in the germline V gene. The CDR3 sequence is 12 residues long. The junction had 4 bases not matched to a gene; V was cut back by 5 bases and J by 9 bases.

This chain connects TRBV6-2 or TRBV6-3 to TRBJ1-2, with 11 bases that match TRBD1. This CDR3 is 15 amino acids long. Germline trimming cut 4 bases from V and 5 bases from J; bases unmatched to any gene: 6. CDR1 and CDR2 from the germline V gene are MNHEY and SVGEGT. The CDR3 reads CASSSGGQGAYGYTF. As DNA, the CDR3 is TGTGCCAGCAGTTCCGGAGGACAGGGGGCATATGGCTACACCTTC.

This rearrangement joins TRBV29-1 to TRBJ2-7, with a tentative D call TRBD2 (6 bases). The CDR3 length is 13 residues. Trimming took 4 bases from V and 2 from J, leaving 12 bases between them. From germline, CDR1 is SQVTM and CDR2 ANQGSEA. The CDR3 bases are TGCAGCGTTGTGCCGGGAGCCACCTACGAGCAGTACTTC. Its protein is CSVVPGATYEQYF.

The chain links TRBV7-2 to TRBJ2-2; D unresolved. Trimming took 0 bases from V and 0 from J, leaving 8 bases between them. Germline CDR1 and CDR2: SGHTA and FQGNSA. The CDR3 runs 16 residues. CDR3 sequence (DNA): TGTGCCAGCAGCTTAGCCCGGAATTCGAACACCGGGGAGCTGTTTTTT. It yields the protein CASSLARNSNTGELFF.

The chain is built from TRBV12-3 or TRBV12-4 and TRBJ1-5; D possibly corresponds to TRBD1 (5 bases). Trimming removed 5 bases from V and 9 bases from J, with 14 bases in between. The CDR3 has 13 residues. In nucleotides, the CDR3 is TGTGCCAGCAGTACAGGTGGCCTGGGGCCCCAGCATTTT. It codes for CASSTGGLGPQHF.

This sequence joins TRBV6-6 and TRBJ2-7; D is tentatively TRBD1 or TRBD2 (5 bases each). Trimming stripped 2 bases from V and 4 bases from J, with 12 bases between. The CDR3 covers 14 residues. Germline-derived CDR1 and CDR2 are MNHNY and SVGAGI (reference sequence). The DNA for the CDR3 is TGTGCCAGCAGTTACGAGGGACCCGGGTACGAGCAGTACTTC. Protein product: CASSYEGPGYEQYF.

The rearrangement joins TRBV11-1 to TRBJ1-1, with D possibly being TRBD1 (5 bases). The CDR3 loop spans 18 amino acids. CDR1 is SGHAT and CDR2 is FQDESV in the germline V gene (reference sequence). Trimming removed 1 base at V and 1 base at J, with 19 bases between. Written as DNA, the CDR3 is TGTGCCAGCAGCTTAGTAGGTTTAACTGGGGACCCGAACACTGAAGCTTTCTTT. This sequence encodes CASSLVGLTGDPNTEAFF.